This passage covers 11 T cell receptor beta chains from one sample sequenced in a study of T cell responses to AZD1222 COVID-19 vaccine. Repertoires were generated with immunoSEQ multiplex PCR, while TCRdb's copy carries only in-frame clones and drops some. The top ten hold 10% of the sample, which has approximately 80,000 clones, roughly 85% seen once. Sequencing was performed on peripheral blood, taken 28 days after the second AZD1222 dose. The receptor source for this set is an adult who received the AZD1222 COVID-19 vaccine.

This clone was seen just once. The genes are TRBV3-1 (or the pseudogene TRBV3-2) and TRBJ2-7; D is uncertain. The CDR3 sequence is 13 residues long. Germline V gene lookup returns CDR1 LGHDT and CDR2 YNNKEL (reference sequence). V shed 3 bases and J shed 6 bases, with 12 bases lying between them. The CDR3 DNA follows: TGTGCCAGCAGCCATTTTGACCTCGGCGAGCAGTACTTC. This encodes CASSHFDLGEQYF.

This chain links TRBV15 with TRBJ2-5; D remains ambiguous. The V and J ends lost 0 bases and 2 bases respectively, with 7 bases between them. The CDR3 is 14 residues long. Germline V lookup: CDR1 LNHNV, CDR2 YYDKDF (reference sequence). The DNA of the CDR3 is TGTGCCACCAGCAGAGACGCACCGCAAGAGACCCAGTACTTC. It specifies CATSRDAPQETQYF.

This clone occurred a few times. This chain links TRBV5-1 with TRBJ2-3; D remains unclear. Germline V gene lookup returns CDR1 SGHRS and CDR2 YFSETQ. Trimming took off 2 bases at V and 0 bases at J, with 4 bases between the two ends. The CDR3 is 13 amino acids. The CDR3 is CASSLTSTDTQYF. CDR3 nucleotides: TGCGCCAGCAGCTTAACTAGCACAGATACGCAGTATTTT.

CDR3 amino acids: CASVPTGPNQPQHF. In DNA, the CDR3 is TGTGCCAGCGTTCCAACAGGGCCCAATCAGCCCCAGCATTTT. The chain combines TRBV28 with TRBJ1-5; D perhaps matches TRBD1 (6 bases). Germline V gene data show CDR1 as MDHEN and CDR2 as SYDVKM. Trimming stripped 8 bases from V and 3 bases from J, with 14 bases between. The CDR3 contains 14 residues.

This clone was observed a few times. The V gene is TRBV19, the J gene TRBJ1-4; 7 nucleotides line up with TRBD1. Germline assignment: CDR1 LNHDA and CDR2 SQIVND (reference sequence). CDR3 length: 16 amino acids. V was pared by 3 bases and J by 8 bases, with 12 bases of the junction left unmatched. The CDR3 bases are TGTGCCAGTAGTATCGACCCCAGGACAGGTCGGGAAAAACTGTTTTTT. It yields the protein CASSIDPRTGREKLFF.

The chain couples TRBV27 to TRBJ1-1; no definite D call. CDR1 and CDR2 from the germline V gene are MNHEY and SMNVEV (reference sequence). The V and J ends lost 4 bases and 6 bases respectively, with 12 bases between them. The CDR3 consists of 13 residues. CDR3 in amino acids: CASSYNNVAEAFF. CDR3 DNA sequence: TGTGCCAGCAGTTATAATAATGTCGCTGAAGCTTTCTTT.

This clone was observed once. CDR3 residues: CASTRAGTGVGANVLTF. Here the CDR3 DNA reads TGTGCCAGCACCCGGGCCGGGACAGGGGTCGGGGCCAACGTCCTGACTTTC. The chain couples TRBV7-9 to TRBJ2-6, with 10 bases aligning to TRBD1. This CDR3 is built from 17 residues. Germline CDR1 and CDR2: SEHNR and FQNEAQ (reference sequence). The V segment lost 7 bases and the J segment 4 bases; nucleotides outside the gene matches: 10.

The chain has TRBV3-1 (or the pseudogene TRBV3-2) and TRBJ2-7; no clear D. The V end lost 6 bases, the J end lost 4 bases, and 13 bases lay between the germline ends. Germline assignment: CDR1 LGHDT and CDR2 YNNKEL (reference sequence). The CDR3 totals 13 residues. CDR3 in amino acids: CASRSTSQYEQYF. As DNA, the CDR3 is TGTGCCAGCAGATCCACATCTCAGTACGAGCAGTACTTC.

The rearrangement joins TRBV7-8 to TRBJ1-2, with TRBD1 identical over 7 bases. V dropped 5 bases and J dropped 8; count of bases not matched to a gene: 11. The CDR3 sequence is 14 residues long. Germline V gene data show CDR1 as SGHVS and CDR2 as FQNEAQ. The CDR3 nucleotides are TGTGCCAGCAGCCTCAGACAGGGCTCCGGAGGCTACACCTTC. Its protein is CASSLRQGSGGYTF.

The chain carries TRBV10-1 and TRBJ1-6; D might be TRBD1 (6 bases). The CDR3 totals 14 residues. Germline V CDR1 and CDR2: WNHNN, SYGVQD (reference sequence). Deletions cut 7 bases from V and 12 bases from J, with 19 bases between. The CDR3 DNA reads TGCGCCAGCAACCAGCGGAACAGGGAGATACCCCTCCACTTT. This gives the protein CASNQRNREIPLHF.

This chain joins TRBV14 and TRBJ2-3, with D perhaps TRBD1 (6 bases). CDR1 SGHDN and CDR2 FVKESK come from the germline V gene. The CDR3 has 16 amino acids. Trimming took off 0 bases at V and 1 base at J, with 11 bases between the two ends. The CDR3 reads CASSQERGGGTDTQYF. DNA of the CDR3: TGTGCCAGCAGCCAAGAGAGAGGGGGAGGCACAGATACGCAGTATTTT. The whole variable domain, remainder taken from reference TRBV14 and TRBJ2-3, is EAGVTQFPSHSVIEKGQTVTLRCDPISGHDNLYWYRRVMGKEIKFLLHFVKESKQDESGMPNNRFLAERTGGTYSTLKVQPAELEDSGVYFCASSQERGGGTDTQYFGPGTRLTVL.